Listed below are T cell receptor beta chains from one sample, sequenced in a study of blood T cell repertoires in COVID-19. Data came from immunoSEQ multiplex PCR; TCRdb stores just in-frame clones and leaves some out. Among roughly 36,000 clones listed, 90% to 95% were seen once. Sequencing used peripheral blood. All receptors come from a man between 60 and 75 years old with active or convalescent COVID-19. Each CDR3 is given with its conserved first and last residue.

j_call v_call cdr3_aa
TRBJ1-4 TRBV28 CASSFTLTNEKLFF
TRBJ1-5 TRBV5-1 CASSLAQGADQPQHF
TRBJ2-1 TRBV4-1 CASSQDSRVIEQFF
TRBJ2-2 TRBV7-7 CASSLRIAGHTGELFF
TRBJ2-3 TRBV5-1 CASSRARQGLSDTQYF
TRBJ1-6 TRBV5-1 CASSLAIGTGGEDSPLHF
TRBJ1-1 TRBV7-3 CASSALGGNTEAFF
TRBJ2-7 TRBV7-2 CASSLTASSSYEQYF
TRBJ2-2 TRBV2 CASSPEGDGELFF
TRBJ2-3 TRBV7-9 CATPLQGSTDTQYF
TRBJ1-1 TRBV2 CASSRQGAVGTEAFF
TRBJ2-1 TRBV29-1 CSVAGLAASYNEQFF
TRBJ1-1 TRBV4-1 CASSQGSGVRDTEAFF
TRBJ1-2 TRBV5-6 CASSLDQNHYGYTF
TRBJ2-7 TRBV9 CASSTQPGGPYEQYF
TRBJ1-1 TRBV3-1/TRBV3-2 CASSQSGGYTEAFF
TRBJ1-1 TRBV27 CASSFSGSEAFF
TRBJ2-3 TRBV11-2 CASSFPGTDTQYF
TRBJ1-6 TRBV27 CASSLMQGVRSPLHF
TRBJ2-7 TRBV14 CASSPLSGAYEQYF
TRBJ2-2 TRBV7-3 CASSPQGADTGELFF
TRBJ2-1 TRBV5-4 CASSQLAGAYNEQFF
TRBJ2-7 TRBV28 CASSFSGTGKDEQYF
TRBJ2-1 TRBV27 CASSLYAGGTYNEQFF
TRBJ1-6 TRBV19 CASSMGGLNSPLHF
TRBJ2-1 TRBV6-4 CASSQSGRSYNEQFF
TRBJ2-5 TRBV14 CASSEREGQEGETQYF
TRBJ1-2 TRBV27 CASSQLTGRFDYTF
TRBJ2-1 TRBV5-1 CASCRTSGDPYNEQFF
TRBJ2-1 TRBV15 CATSSPVGREGRNEQFF
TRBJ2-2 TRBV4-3 CASSQGLITGELFF
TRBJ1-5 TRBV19 CASSKTNRPYSNQPQHF
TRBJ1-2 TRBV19 CASTPEEGVFYGYTF
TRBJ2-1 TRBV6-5 CASSWTVYNEQFF
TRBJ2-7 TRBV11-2 CASSLVGGRGDSYEQYF
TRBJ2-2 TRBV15 CATTRGGRDTGELFF
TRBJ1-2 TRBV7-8 CASSPTGVIGYGYTF
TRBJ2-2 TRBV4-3 CASSHLAGDQSTGELFF
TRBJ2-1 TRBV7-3 CASSLYGLAGRLNNEQFF
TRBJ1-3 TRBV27 CASSLTGRARNTIYF
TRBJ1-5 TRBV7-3 CASSFLGDRNQPQHF
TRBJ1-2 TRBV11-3 CARRDREHYGYTF
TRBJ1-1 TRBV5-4 CASSLGARNTEAFF
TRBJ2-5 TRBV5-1 CASSRQGQETQYF
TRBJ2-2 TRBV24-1 CATSDPGQATGELFF
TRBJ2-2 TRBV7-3 CASSSGTGGITGELFF
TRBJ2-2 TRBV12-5 CASGLGLGNTGELFF
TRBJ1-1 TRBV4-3 CASSFKGGNTEAFF
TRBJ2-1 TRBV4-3 CASSQDRASGSNNEQFF
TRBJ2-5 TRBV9 CASSQRGRAPPETQYF
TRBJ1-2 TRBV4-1 CASSQVIRTLDNYGYTF
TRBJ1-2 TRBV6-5 CASSYAARGNYGYTF
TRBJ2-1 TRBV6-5 CASSYWSTNEQFF
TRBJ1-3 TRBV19 CASSPGTGTGNTIYF
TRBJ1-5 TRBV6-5 CASSYLQGQPQHF
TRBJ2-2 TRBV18 CASLPQGANTGELFF
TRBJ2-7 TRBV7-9 CASSQVGEQYF